This TCR beta chain was obtained from a study of T cells after yellow fever vaccination. Overall study: Low-cell-number fractions were prepared with SMART-Seq v4 Ultra Low Input.

There are many counts of this clonotype. The antigen is not known. Synthesis of TCR cDNA relied on 5'RACE template switching, which attached a universal primer site and UMIs. TCRdb ran MiXCR on the 5' RACE reads and lists one entry per CDR3 protein. Of about 360,000 distinct CDR3 sequences listed, roughly 6.1% were seen once; the top ten hold over 14%. Findings and caveats of the study: In FACS-sorted repertoires, abundant clonotypes from the bulk population could appear as contaminants. Booster samples showed a return of most primary-vaccination clones (under 98% CD4, about 85% CD8).

Sequences were derived from PBMCs, sampled 5 days after the yellow fever booster vaccination. The receptor was derived from a man younger than 45 who received the YFV17D yellow fever vaccine.

The CDR3 nucleotides are TGTGCCAGCAGCTCCACCTGGGGAGGGGTGAACACCGGGGAGCTGTTTTTT. Translating it yields CASSSTWGGVNTGELFF. The rearrangement uses TRBV12-3 or TRBV12-4 and TRBJ2-2; 7 bases line up with TRBD2. With 6 bases clipped from V and 1 base from J, the junction kept 11 bases outside the gene matches. The CDR3 extends over 17 amino acids.